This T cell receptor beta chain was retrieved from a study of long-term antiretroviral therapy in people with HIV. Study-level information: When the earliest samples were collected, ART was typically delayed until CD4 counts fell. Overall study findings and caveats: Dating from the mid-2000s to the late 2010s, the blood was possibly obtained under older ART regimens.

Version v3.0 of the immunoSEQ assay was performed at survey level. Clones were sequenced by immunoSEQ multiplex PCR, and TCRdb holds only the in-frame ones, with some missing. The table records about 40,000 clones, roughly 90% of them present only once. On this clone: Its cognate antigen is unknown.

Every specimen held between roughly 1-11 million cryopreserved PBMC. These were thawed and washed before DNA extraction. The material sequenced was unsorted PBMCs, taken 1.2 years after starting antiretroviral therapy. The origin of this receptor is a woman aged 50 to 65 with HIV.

In nucleotides, the CDR3 is TGTGCCAGCACCATATCGACAGGGAGCAATTCACCCCTCCACTTT. Translation gives CASTISTGSNSPLHF. This chain uses TRBV7-9 with TRBJ1-6, with 7 nucleotides matching TRBD1. Germline V gene lookup returns CDR1 SEHNR and CDR2 FQNEAQ (reference sequence). The CDR3 sequence is 15 residues long. V was pared by 7 bases and J by 7 bases, with 10 bases of the junction left unmatched.